This T cell receptor (beta chain) derives from a study of blood T cells in healthy people across ages. V dropped 4 bases and J dropped 4 bases, with 9 bases sitting between them. Germline V gives CDR1 MNHNY, CDR2 SVGAGI (reference sequence). The CDR3 contains 13 residues. A second about 7 to 11 cycle PCR used barcoded and J-beta primers. One entry per CDR3 protein results from TCRdb running MiXCR on the 5' RACE reads. The sample has approximately 800,000 distinct CDR3 sequences; 25% to 30% are singletons. These same data were also listed under a study on T cells of mothers and their children.

The sequence came from a boy under 18 in good health. The sequenced sample consisted of blood. V usage is TRBV6-6 and J usage is TRBJ2-3, with D possibly matching TRBD2 (5 bases). CDR3 in amino acids: CASSFSSADTQYF. The CDR3, as DNA: TGTGCCAGCAGTTTCAGTAGCGCAGATACGCAGTATTTT.